This passage covers 5 T cell receptor beta chains from one sample sequenced in a study of spatial heterogeneity in lung cancer (dated by TCRdb to between 2019 and 2020). Which antigens these TCRs recognize remains unknown. The protocol used for the library was 5' RACE. The data were produced on a NextSeq 500. TCRdb handled the public reads itself, with Q25 trimming in fastp and clone calling in MiXCR, and kept productive beta chains. Rows matching on CDR3 protein sequence are summarized as one entry with the most common DNA and genes. The sample table shows 1,500 to 2,000 distinct CDR3 sequences, and 20% are seen once. 21% of the sample lies in the top ten. The time point label, read with the paper, signifies: sample taken at primary tumor resection. Overall study outcomes, separate from this receptor: The tumor nonsynonymous mutation count correlated with the number of expanded alpha and beta TCRs within the tumor.

This specimen was lung tumor tissue, taken at surgery. Receptors originate from a male donor with early-stage non-small cell lung cancer.

By sample fraction, this clonotype is large. The library was built for alpha chains, so this beta chain is an off-target read and its size means little. V is TRBV7-2 and J is TRBJ1-6; D ambiguous. The CDR3 extends over 12 amino acids. The V end lost 5 bases, the J end lost 11 bases, and 10 bases lay between the germline ends. CDR1 and CDR2 (germline): SGHTA, FQGNSA. This CDR3 reads CASSPDEPPLHF. CDR3 sequence (DNA): TGTGCCAGCAGCCCGGACGAGCCACCCCTCCACTTT.

As for this clonotype: This beta chain was picked up by a library intended for alpha chains and is off target, so its count carries little meaning. V usage is TRBV27 and J usage is TRBJ2-2, with D maybe TRBD1 (5 bases). Trimming pared 6 bases from V and 5 bases from J, leaving 13 bases between. Germline V gene lookup returns CDR1 MNHEY and CDR2 SMNVEV (reference sequence). The CDR3 has 14 amino acids. In DNA, the CDR3 is TGTGCCAGCAGCCGAGACAGACTGACCGGGGAGCTGTTTTTT. Its translation is CASSRDRLTGELFF.

This clonotype was picked up a small number of times. This beta chain came through as a stray read in a library set up for alpha chains, and its size says little. The chain links TRBV4-3 to TRBJ1-1; D not resolved. Germline CDR1 LGHNA, CDR2 YSLEER. The CDR3 is 13 residues long. V was shortened by 2 bases and J by 3 bases, with 7 bases between the two germline ends. In DNA form, the CDR3 reads TGCGCCAGCAGCCAACAGGAAGACACTGAAGCTTTCTTT. It is translated as CASSQQEDTEAFF.

By its share, this clonotype is medium-sized. Because this beta chain is a stray read in a library intended to capture alpha chains, its abundance should not be given much weight. The V gene is TRBV5-1, the J gene TRBJ2-3; 13 nucleotides align to TRBD2. The CDR3 runs to 15 residues. Germline V gene sequence: CDR1 SGHRS, CDR2 YFSETQ. V was clipped by 4 bases and J by 5 bases; unmatched bases: 4. CDR3 sequence reads: CASSGLAGDLDTQYF. Written as DNA, the CDR3 is TGCGCCAGCAGCGGACTAGCGGGAGATTTAGATACGCAGTATTTT.

Points on this clonotype: The library was prepared for alpha chains; this beta chain is a stray read, so its frequency means little. The chain combines TRBV7-9 with TRBJ2-5; perhaps TRBD2 as D (6 bases). The CDR3 runs 13 residues. Per the germline V gene, CDR1 is SEHNR and CDR2 is FQNEAQ (reference sequence). V was trimmed by 5 bases and J by 2 bases, leaving 9 bases between them. The CDR3 spells CASSGGSQETQYF. Written as DNA, the CDR3 is TGTGCCAGCAGCGGGGGGTCACAAGAGACCCAGTACTTC. The full variable domain, with the rest looked up from reference TRBV7-9 and TRBJ2-5, is DTGVSQNPRHKITKRGQNVTFRCDPISEHNRLYWYRQTLGQGPEFLTYFQNEAQLEKSRLLSDRFSAERPKGSFSTLEIQRTEQGDSAMYLCASSGGSQETQYFGPGTRLLVL.